This T cell receptor (beta chain) was identified during a study of Tregs in tolerant kidney transplant recipients. CD4+CD25+CD127- Tregs, CD4+CD25- non-Tregs, CD4 and CD8 cells were sorted. Before regulatory T cell sorting, thawed PBMCs rested overnight at 37°C in around 200 IU/ml IL-2. CDR1 is SGHRS, CDR2 YFSETQ, per germline. The CDR3 sequence is 14 residues long. The J segment lost 1 base and the V segment lost 5 bases, leaving 4 bases of the junction unmatched. General study results and limits: Tolerant patients' donor-specific Tregs expanded beyond overall Tregs, suggesting antigen-driven growth.

Data came from immunoSEQ multiplex PCR; TCRdb stores just in-frame clones and leaves some out. The sample records 50,000 to 75,000 clones, nearly 98% being singletons. In the case of this clone: The antigen is undetermined.

Sample: Tregs from blood, taken before the transplant. The chain couples TRBV5-1 to TRBJ2-7; TRBD1 agrees at 9 bases. This TCR was sampled from a human donor who received a combined kidney and bone marrow transplant. DNA for the CDR3: TGCGCCAGCAGGCCCGGGACAGGGTCCTACGAGCAGTACTTC. It codes for CASRPGTGSYEQYF.